This T cell receptor beta chain stems from a study of cytomegalovirus exposure and HLA in healthy donors. Points on this clone: The antigen is undetermined.

The study, taken as a whole, reports: A link between a missense DCLRE1C variant and TCR beta V- and J-gene trimming emerged from a later analysis.

13 Jbeta primers and 60 Vbeta primers were used for the PCR. The protocol was immunoSEQ multiplex PCR, while the TCRdb copy is restricted to in-frame clones and leaves out a portion. This table has some 130,000 clones, 75% to 85% appearing once. CDR3 length: 11 residues. CDR1 is SEHNR, CDR2 FQNEAQ, per germline (reference sequence). The V and J ends lost 8 bases and 6 bases respectively, with 10 bases between them. The sample consisted of PBMCs. This receptor was obtained from a man under 40 in good health and CMV-seronegative. The gene calls are TRBV7-9 and TRBJ1-1; TRBD1 might be the D (5 bases). The CDR3 bases are TGTGCCAGCTCCCGGGGGTCTGAAGCTTTCTTT. This encodes CASSRGSEAFF.